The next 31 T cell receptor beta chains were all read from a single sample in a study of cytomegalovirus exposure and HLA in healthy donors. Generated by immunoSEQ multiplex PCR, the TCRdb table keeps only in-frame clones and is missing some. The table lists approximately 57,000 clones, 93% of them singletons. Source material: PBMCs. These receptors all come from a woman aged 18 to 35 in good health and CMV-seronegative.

Written as DNA, the CDR3 is TGTGCCAGCAGCCGGGGAGAGGGAACCGGGGAGCTGTTTTTT. Amino acid sequence: CASSRGEGTGELFF. V gene TRBV9 combines with J gene TRBJ2-2, with a tentative D call TRBD2 (5 bases). In germline, CDR1 is SGDLS, CDR2 YYNGEE. The V gene lost 4 bases and the J gene lost 5 bases, with 12 bases spanning the gap. The CDR3 is 14 amino acids.

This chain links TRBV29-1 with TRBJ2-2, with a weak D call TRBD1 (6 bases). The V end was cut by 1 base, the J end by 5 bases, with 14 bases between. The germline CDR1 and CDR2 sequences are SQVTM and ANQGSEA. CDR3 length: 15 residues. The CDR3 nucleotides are TGCAGCGTTGAAGGTTTCAGGGGAGAAACCGGGGAGCTGTTTTTT. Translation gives CSVEGFRGETGELFF.

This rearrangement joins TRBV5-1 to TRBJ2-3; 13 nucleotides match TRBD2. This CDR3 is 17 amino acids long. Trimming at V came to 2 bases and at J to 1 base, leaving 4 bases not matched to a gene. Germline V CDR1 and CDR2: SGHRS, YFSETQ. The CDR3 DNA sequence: TGCGCCAGCAGCTTCACTAGCGGGAGGGTCGGCACAGATACGCAGTATTTT. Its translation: CASSFTSGRVGTDTQYF.

CDR3 loop: CASSSLPGAGGETQYF. The DNA for the CDR3 is TGTGCCAGCAGCTCTCTCCCGGGAGCGGGAGGGGAGACCCAGTACTTC. This sequence joins TRBV7-9 and TRBJ2-5; TRBD2 matches at 10 bases. V was clipped by 4 bases and J by 5 bases; unmatched bases: 10. The CDR3 is 16 residues long. From germline, CDR1 is SEHNR and CDR2 FQNEAQ (reference sequence). The full variable domain, in which reference TRBV7-9 and TRBJ2-5 provide the parts outside the CDR3, is DTGVSQNPRHKITKRGQNVTFRCDPISEHNRLYWYRQTLGQGPEFLTYFQNEAQLEKSRLLSDRFSAERPKGSFSTLEIQRTEQGDSAMYLCASSSLPGAGGETQYFGPGTRLLVL.

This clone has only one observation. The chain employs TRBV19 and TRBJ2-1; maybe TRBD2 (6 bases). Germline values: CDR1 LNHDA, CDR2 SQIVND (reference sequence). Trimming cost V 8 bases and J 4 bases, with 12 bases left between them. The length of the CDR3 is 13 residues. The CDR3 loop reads CASGGGAYNEQFF. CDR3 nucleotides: TGTGCCAGTGGCGGCGGGGCTTACAATGAGCAGTTCTTC.

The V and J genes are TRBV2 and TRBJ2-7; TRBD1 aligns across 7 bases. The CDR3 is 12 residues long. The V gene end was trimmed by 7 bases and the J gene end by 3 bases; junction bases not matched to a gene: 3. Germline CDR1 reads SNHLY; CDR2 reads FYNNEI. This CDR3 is CASKGAIYEQYV. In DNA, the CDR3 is TGTGCCAGCAAGGGGGCCATCTACGAGCAGTACGTC.

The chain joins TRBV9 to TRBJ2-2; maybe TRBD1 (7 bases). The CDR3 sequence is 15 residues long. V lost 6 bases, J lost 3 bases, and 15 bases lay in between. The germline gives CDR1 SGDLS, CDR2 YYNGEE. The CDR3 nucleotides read TGTGCCAGCAACCGGAGGGGGCGGGACACCGGGGAGCTGTTTTTT. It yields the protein CASNRRGRDTGELFF.

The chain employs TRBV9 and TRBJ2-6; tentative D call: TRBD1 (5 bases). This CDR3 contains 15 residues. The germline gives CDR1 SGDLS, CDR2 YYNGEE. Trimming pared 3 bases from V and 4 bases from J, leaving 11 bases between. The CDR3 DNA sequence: TGTGCCAGCAGCGCTGCAGGGTCGGGGGCCAACGTCCTGACTTTC. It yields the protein CASSAAGSGANVLTF. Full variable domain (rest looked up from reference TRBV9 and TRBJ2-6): DSGVTQTPKHLITATGQRVTLRCSPRSGDLSVYWYQQSLDQGLQFLIQYYNGEERAKGNILERFSAQQFPDLHSELNLSSLELGDSALYFCASSAAGSGANVLTFGAGSRLTVL.

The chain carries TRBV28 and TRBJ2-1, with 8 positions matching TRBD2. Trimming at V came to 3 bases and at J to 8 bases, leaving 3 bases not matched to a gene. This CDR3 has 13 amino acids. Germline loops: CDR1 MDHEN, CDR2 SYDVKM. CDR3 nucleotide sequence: TGTGCCAGCAGTTTTCCCGGGAGGGATGAGCAGTTCTTC. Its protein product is CASSFPGRDEQFF.

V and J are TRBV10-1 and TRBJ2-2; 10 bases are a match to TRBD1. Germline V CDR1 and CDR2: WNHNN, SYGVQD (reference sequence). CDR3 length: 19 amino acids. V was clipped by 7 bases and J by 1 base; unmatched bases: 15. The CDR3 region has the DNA TGCGCCAGCATAGGGACAGGGGTTAACAGGGTCGTGAACACCGGGGAGCTGTTTTTT. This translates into CASIGTGVNRVVNTGELFF.

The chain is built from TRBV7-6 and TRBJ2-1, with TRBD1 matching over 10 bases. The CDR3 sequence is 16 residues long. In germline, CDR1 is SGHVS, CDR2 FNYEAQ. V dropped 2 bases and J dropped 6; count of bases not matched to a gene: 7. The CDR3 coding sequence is TGTGCCAGCAGCTTATTGAGGGACAGGGGATTCAATGAGCAGTTCTTC. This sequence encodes CASSLLRDRGFNEQFF.

CDR3 coding DNA: TGTGCCAGCAGCATTTCTAGCGGGATAGATGTAGGTGAGCAGTTCTTC. Residues: CASSISSGIDVGEQFF. The chain uses TRBV7-2 and TRBJ2-1; TRBD2 aligns across 9 bases. The CDR3 is 16 amino acids. Germline V gene data show CDR1 as SGHTA and CDR2 as FQGNSA. V lost 5 bases and J lost 9; bases outside the gene matches: 14.

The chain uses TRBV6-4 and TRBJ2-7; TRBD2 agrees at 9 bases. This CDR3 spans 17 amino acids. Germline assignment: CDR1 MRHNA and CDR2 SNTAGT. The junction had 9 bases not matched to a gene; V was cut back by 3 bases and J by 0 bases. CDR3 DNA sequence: TGTGCCAGCAGTGATAGGGGGGCGGGAGGGCCCTCCTACGAGCAGTACGTC. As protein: CASSDRGAGGPSYEQYV.

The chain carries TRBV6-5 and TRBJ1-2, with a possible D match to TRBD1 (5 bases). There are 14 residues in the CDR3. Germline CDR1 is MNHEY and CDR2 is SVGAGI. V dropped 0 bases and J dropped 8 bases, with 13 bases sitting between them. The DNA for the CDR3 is TGTGCCAGCAGTTACTCTTTGGGGGGTGGCGGCTACACCTTC. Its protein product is CASSYSLGGGGYTF.

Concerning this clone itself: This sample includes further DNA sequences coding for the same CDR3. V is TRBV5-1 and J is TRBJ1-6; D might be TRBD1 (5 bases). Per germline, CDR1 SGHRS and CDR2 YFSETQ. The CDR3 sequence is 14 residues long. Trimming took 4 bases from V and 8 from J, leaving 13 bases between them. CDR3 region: CASSNAGFDSPLHF. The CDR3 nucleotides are TGCGCCAGCAGCAATGCAGGGTTCGATTCACCCCTCCACTTT. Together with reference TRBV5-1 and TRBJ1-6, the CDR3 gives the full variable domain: KAGVTQTPRYLIKTRGQQVTLSCSPISGHRSVSWYQQTPGQGLQFLFEYFSETQRNKGNFPGRFSGRQFSNSRSEMNVSTLELGDSALYLCASSNAGFDSPLHFGNGTRLTVT.

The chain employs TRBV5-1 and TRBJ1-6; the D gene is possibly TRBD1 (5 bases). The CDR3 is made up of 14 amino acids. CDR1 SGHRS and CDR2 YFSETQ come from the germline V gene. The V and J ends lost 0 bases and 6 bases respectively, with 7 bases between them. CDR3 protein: CASSLEQVNSPLHF. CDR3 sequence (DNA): TGCGCCAGCAGCTTGGAACAGGTTAATTCACCCCTCCACTTT. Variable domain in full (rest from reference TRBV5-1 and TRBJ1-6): KAGVTQTPRYLIKTRGQQVTLSCSPISGHRSVSWYQQTPGQGLQFLFEYFSETQRNKGNFPGRFSGRQFSNSRSEMNVSTLELGDSALYLCASSLEQVNSPLHFGNGTRLTVT.

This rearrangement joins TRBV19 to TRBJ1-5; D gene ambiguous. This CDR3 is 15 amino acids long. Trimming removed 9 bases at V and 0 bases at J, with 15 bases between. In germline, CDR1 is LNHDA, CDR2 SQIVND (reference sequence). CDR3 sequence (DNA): TGTGCCAGCCTCGTGAGTGGTTATAGCAATCAGCCCCAGCATTTT. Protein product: CASLVSGYSNQPQHF.

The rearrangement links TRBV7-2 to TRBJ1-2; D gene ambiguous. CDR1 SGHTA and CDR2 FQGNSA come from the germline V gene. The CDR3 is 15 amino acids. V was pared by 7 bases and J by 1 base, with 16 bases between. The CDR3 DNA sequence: TGTGCCAGCACCCAAACGACTGCCTTTAACTATGGCTACACCTTC. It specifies CASTQTTAFNYGYTF.

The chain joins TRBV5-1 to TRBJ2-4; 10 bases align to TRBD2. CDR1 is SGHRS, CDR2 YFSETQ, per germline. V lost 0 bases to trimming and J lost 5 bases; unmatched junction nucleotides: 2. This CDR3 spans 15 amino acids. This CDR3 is CASSLVAGGQNIQYF. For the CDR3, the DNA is TGCGCCAGCAGCTTGGTAGCGGGAGGACAAAACATTCAGTACTTC. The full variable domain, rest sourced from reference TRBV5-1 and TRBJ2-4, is KAGVTQTPRYLIKTRGQQVTLSCSPISGHRSVSWYQQTPGQGLQFLFEYFSETQRNKGNFPGRFSGRQFSNSRSEMNVSTLELGDSALYLCASSLVAGGQNIQYFGAGTRLSVL.

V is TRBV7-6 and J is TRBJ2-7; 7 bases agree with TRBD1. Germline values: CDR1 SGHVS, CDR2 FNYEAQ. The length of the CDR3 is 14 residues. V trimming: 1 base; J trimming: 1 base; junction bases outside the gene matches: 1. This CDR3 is CASSLGGQSYEQYF. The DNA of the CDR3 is TGTGCCAGCAGCTTAGGGGGACAGTCCTACGAGCAGTACTTC.

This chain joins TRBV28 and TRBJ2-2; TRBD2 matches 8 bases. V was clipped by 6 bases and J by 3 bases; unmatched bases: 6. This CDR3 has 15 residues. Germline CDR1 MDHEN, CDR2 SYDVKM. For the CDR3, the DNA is TGTGCCAGCAGGTCGGGGGGGATCGACACCGGGGAGCTGTTTTTT. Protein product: CASRSGGIDTGELFF.

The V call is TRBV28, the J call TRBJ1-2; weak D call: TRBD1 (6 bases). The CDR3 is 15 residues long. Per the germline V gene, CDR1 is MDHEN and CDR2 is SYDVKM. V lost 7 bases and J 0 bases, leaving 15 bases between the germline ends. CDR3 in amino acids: CASTKRGGANYGYTF. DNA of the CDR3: TGTGCCAGCACCAAGAGGGGGGGAGCTAACTATGGCTACACCTTC.

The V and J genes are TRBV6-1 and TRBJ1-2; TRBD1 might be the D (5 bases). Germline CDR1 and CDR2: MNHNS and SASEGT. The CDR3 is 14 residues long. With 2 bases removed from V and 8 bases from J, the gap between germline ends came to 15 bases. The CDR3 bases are TGTGCCAGCAGTGAATCTCCAGGGCCAAGAGGCTACACCTTC. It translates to CASSESPGPRGYTF.

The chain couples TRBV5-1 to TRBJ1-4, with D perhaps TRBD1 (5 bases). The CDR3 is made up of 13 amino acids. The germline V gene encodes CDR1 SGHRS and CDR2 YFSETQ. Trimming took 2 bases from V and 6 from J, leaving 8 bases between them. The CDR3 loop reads CASSLIGDEKLFF. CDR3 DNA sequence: TGCGCCAGCAGCTTAATAGGGGATGAAAAACTGTTTTTT.

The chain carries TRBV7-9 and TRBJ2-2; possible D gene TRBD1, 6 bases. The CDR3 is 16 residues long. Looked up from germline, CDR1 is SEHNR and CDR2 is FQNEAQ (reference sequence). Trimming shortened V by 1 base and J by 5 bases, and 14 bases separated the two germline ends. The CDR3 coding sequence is TGTGCCAGCAGCTTAGGAGGGACACAGCTTACCGGGGAGCTGTTTTTT. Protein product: CASSLGGTQLTGELFF.

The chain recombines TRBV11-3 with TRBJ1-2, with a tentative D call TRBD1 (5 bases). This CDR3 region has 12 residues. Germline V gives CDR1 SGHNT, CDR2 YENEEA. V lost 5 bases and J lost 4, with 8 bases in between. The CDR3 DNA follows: TGTGCCAGCAGCCAGGGTACCTATGGCTACACCTTC. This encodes CASSQGTYGYTF.

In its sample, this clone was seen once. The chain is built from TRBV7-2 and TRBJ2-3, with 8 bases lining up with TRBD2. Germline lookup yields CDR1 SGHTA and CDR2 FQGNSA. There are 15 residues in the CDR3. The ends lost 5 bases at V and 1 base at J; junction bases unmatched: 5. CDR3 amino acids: CASSRGGRGTDTQYF. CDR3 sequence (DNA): TGTGCCAGCAGCCGGGGGGGTCGTGGCACAGATACGCAGTATTTT. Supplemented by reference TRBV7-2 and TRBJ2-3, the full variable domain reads GAGVSQSPSNKVTEKGKDVELRCDPISGHTALYWYRQSLGQGLEFLIYFQGNSAPDKSGLPSDRFSAERTGGSVSTLTIQRTQQEDSAVYLCASSRGGRGTDTQYFGPGTRLTVL.

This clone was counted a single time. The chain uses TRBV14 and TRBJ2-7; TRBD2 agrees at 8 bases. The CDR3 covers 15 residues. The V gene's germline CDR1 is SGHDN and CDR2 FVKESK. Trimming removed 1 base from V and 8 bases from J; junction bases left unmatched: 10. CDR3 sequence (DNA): TGTGCCAGCAGCCAAGTACCCGGGGGGGAAAGAAAGCAGTACTTC. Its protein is CASSQVPGGERKQYF. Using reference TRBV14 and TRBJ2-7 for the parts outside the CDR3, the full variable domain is EAGVTQFPSHSVIEKGQTVTLRCDPISGHDNLYWYRRVMGKEIKFLLHFVKESKQDESGMPNNRFLAERTGGTYSTLKVQPAELEDSGVYFCASSQVPGGERKQYFGPGTRLTVT.

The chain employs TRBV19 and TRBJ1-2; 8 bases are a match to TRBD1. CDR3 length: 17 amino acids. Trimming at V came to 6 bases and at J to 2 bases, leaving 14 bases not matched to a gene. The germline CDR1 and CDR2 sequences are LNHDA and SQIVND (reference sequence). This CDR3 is CASSILRQGPSNYGYTF. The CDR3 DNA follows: TGTGCCAGTAGCATACTAAGACAGGGGCCCTCAAACTATGGCTACACCTTC.

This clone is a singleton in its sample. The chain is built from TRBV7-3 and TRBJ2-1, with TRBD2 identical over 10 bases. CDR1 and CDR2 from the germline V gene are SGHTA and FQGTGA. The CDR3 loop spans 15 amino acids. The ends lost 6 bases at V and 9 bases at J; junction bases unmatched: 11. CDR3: CASSAKAGGLIEQFF. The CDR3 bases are TGTGCCAGCAGTGCAAAAGCGGGGGGGCTTATTGAGCAGTTCTTC.

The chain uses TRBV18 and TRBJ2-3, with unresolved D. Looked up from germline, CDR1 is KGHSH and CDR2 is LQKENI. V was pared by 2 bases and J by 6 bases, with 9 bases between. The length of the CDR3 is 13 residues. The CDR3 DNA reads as TGTGCCAGCTCACCATTGTTCTCCGATACGCAGTATTTT. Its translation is CASSPLFSDTQYF.